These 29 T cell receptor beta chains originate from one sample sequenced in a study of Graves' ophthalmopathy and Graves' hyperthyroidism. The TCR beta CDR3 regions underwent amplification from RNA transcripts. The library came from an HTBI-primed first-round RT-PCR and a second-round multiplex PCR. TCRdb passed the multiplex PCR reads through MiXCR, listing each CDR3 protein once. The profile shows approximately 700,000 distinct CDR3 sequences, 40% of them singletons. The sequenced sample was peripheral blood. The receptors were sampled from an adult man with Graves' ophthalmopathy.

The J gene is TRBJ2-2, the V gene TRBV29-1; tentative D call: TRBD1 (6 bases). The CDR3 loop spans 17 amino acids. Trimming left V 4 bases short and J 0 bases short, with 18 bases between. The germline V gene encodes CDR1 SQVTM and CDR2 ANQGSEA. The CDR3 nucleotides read TGCAGCGTTGTTTCCCCCACAGGGCGACCGAACACCGGGGAGCTGTTTTTT. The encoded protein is CSVVSPTGRPNTGELFF.

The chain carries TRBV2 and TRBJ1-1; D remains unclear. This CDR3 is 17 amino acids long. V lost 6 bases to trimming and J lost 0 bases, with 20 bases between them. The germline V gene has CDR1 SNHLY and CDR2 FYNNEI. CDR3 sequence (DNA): TGTGCCAGCAGCCAAGGTCTAATCGGGATCATGAACACTGAAGCTTTCTTT. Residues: CASSQGLIGIMNTEAFF.

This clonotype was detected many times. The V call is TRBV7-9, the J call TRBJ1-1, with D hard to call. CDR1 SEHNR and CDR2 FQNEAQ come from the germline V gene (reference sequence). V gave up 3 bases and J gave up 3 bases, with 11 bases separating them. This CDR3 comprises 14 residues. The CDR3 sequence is CASSFSMDDTEAFF. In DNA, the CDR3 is TGTGCCAGCAGCTTTTCCATGGATGACACTGAAGCTTTCTTT.

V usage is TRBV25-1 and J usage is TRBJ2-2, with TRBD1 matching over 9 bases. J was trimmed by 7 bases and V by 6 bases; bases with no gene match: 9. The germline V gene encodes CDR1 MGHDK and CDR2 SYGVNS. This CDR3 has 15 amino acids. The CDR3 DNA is TGTGCCAGCAGCGCCAGGGACAGGGCGTTCGGGGAGCTGTTTTTT. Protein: CASSARDRAFGELFF. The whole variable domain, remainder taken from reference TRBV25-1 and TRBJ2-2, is EADIYQTPRYLVIGTGKKITLECSQTMGHDKMYWYQQDPGMELHLIHYSYGVNSTEKGDLSSESTVSRIRTEHFPLTLESARPSHTSQYLCASSARDRAFGELFFGEGSRLTVL.

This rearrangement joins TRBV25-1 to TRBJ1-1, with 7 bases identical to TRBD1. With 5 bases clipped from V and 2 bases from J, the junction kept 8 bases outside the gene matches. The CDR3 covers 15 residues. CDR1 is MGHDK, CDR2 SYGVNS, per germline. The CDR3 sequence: CASSSFRTGNTEAFF. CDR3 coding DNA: TGTGCCAGCAGTTCTTTCCGGACAGGAAACACTGAAGCTTTCTTT. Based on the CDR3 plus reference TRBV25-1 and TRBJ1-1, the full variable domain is EADIYQTPRYLVIGTGKKITLECSQTMGHDKMYWYQQDPGMELHLIHYSYGVNSTEKGDLSSESTVSRIRTEHFPLTLESARPSHTSQYLCASSSFRTGNTEAFFGQGTRLTVV.

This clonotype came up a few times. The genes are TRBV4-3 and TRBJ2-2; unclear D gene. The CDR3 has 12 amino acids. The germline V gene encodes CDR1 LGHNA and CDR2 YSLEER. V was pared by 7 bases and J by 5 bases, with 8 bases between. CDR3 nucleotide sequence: TGCGCCAGCACCGCCCCGACCGGGGAGCTGTTTTTT. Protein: CASTAPTGELFF.

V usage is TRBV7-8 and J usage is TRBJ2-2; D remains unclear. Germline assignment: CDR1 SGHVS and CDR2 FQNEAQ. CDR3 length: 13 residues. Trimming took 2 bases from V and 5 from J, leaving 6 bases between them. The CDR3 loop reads CASSLSTTGELFF. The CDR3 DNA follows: TGTGCCAGCAGCTTAAGCACGACCGGGGAGCTGTTTTTT.

CDR3 residues: CASSFTATEAFF. CDR3 in DNA: TGTGCCAGCAGCTTTACAGCGACTGAAGCTTTCTTT. The chain joins TRBV5-8 to TRBJ1-1, with D hard to call. Germline assignment: CDR1 SGHTS and CDR2 YDEGEE. The CDR3 loop spans 12 amino acids. Trimming took 2 bases from V and 5 from J, leaving 7 bases between them.

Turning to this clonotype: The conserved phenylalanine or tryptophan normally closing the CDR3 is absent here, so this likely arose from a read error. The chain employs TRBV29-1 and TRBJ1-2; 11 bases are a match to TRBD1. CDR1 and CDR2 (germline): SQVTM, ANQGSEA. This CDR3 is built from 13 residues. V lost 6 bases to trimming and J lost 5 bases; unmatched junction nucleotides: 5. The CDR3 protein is CSVRGTGGYGYTS. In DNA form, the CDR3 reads TGCAGCGTCCGCGGGACAGGGGGATATGGCTACACCTCC.

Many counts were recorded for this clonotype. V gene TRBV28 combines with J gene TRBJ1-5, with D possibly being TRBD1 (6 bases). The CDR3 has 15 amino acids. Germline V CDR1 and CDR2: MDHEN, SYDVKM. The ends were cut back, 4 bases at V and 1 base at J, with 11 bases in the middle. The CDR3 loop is CASSSDSLSNQPQHF. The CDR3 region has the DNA TGTGCCAGCAGTTCGGACAGTCTCAGCAATCAGCCCCAGCATTTT. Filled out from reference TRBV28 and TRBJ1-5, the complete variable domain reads DVKVTQSSRYLVKRTGEKVFLECVQDMDHENMFWYRQDPGLGLRLIYFSYDVKMKEKGDIPEGYSVSREKKERFSLILESASTNQTSMYLCASSSDSLSNQPQHFGDGTRLSIL.

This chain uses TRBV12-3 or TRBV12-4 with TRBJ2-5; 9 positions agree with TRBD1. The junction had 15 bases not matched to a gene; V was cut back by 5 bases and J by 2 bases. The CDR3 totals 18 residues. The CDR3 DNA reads TGTGCCAGCAGTACCACGGGACAGGGCTCAAAGGAACAAGAGACCCAGTACTTC. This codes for CASSTTGQGSKEQETQYF.

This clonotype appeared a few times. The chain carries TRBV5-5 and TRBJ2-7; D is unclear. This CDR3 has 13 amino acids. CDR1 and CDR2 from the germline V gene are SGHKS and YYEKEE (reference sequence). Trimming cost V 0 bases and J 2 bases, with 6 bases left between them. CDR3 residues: CASSLDWAYEQYF. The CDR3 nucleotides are TGTGCCAGCAGCTTGGATTGGGCCTACGAGCAGTACTTC.

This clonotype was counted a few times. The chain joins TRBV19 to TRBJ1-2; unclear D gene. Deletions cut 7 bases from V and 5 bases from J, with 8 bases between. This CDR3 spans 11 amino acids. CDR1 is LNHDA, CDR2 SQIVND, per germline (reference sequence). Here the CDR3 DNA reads TGTGCCAGTAAATCCTTTTATGGCTACACCTTC. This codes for CASKSFYGYTF.

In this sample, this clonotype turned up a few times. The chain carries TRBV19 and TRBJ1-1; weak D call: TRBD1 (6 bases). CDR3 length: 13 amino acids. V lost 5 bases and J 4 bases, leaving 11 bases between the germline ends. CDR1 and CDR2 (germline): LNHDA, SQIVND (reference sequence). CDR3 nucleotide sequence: TGTGCCAGTAGTTCACGCAGGGGCACTGAAGCTTTCTTT. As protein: CASSSRRGTEAFF.

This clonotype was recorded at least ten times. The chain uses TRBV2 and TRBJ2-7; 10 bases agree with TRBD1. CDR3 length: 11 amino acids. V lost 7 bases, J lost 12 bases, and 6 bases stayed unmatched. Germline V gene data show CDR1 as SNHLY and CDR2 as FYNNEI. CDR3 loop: CASNTWDRGYF. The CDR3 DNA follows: TGTGCCAGCAACACTTGGGACAGGGGGTACTTC. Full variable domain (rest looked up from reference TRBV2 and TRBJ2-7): EPEVTQTPSHQVTQMGQEVILRCVPISNHLYFYWYRQILGQKVEFLVSFYNNEISEKSEIFDDQFSVERPDGSNFTLKIRSTKLEDSAMYFCASNTWDRGYFGPGTRLTVT.

The CDR3 loop reads CASSLIAGNEKLFF. CDR3 sequence (DNA): TGTGCCAGCAGCTTAATAGCCGGTAATGAAAAACTGTTTTTT. The J gene is TRBJ1-4, the V gene TRBV7-9, with unresolved D. The V and J ends lost 2 bases and 4 bases respectively, with 8 bases between them. The CDR3 length is 14 residues. Germline CDR1 is SEHNR and CDR2 is FQNEAQ (reference sequence).

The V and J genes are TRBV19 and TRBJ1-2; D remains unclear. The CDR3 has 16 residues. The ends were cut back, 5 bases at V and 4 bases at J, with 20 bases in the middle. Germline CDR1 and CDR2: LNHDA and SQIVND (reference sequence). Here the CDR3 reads CASSSSTTQNSYGYTF. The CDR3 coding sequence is TGTGCCAGTAGTTCCTCCACGACACAGAACAGCTATGGCTACACCTTC.

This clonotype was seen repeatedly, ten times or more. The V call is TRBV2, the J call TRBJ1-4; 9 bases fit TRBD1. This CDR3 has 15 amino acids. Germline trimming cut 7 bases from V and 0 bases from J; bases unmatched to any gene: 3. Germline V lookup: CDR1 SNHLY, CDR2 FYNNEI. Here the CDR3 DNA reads TGTGCCAGCAACAGGGGGCTGTCAACTAATGAAAAACTGTTTTTT. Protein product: CASNRGLSTNEKLFF.

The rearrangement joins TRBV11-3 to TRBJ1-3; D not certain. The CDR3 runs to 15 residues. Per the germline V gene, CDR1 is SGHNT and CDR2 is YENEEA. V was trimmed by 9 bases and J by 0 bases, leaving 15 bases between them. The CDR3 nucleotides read TGTGCCAGACCAAACCTGGGTGGCTCTGGAAACACCATATATTTT. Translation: CARPNLGGSGNTIYF.

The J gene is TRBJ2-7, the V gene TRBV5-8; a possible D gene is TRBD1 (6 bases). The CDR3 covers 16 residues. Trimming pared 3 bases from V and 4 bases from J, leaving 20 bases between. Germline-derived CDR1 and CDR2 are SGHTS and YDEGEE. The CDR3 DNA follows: TGTGCCAGCAGCTCACCTACCGGGGACACTGGATACGAGCAGTACTTC. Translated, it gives CASSSPTGDTGYEQYF.

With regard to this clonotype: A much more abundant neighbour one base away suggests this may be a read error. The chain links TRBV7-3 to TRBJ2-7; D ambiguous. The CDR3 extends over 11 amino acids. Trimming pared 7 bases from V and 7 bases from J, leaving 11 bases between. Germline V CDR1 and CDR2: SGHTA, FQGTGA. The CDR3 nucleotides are TGTGCCAGCATCAACCTGGGGGAGCAGTACTTC. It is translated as CASINLGEQYF. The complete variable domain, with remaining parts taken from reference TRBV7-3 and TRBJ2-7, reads GAGVSQTPSNKVTEKGKYVELRCDPISGHTALYWYRQSLGQGPEFLIYFQGTGAADDSGLPNDRFFAVRPEGSVSTLKIQRTERGDSAVYLCASINLGEQYFGPGTRLTVT.

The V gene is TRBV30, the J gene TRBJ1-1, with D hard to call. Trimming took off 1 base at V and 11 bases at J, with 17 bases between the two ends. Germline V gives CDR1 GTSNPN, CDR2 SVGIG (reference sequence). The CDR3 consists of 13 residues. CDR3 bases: TGTGCCTGGAGTGCCTCGAATCCTGCGAGGGCTTTCTTT. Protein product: CAWSASNPARAFF.

The CDR3 sequence: CASSAWPDGETEAFF. DNA of the CDR3: TGTGCCAGCAGTGCCTGGCCGGATGGCGAAACTGAAGCTTTCTTT. The chain carries TRBV25-1 and TRBJ1-1, with unresolved D. The V end was cut by 4 bases, the J end by 5 bases, with 17 bases between. The germline gives CDR1 MGHDK, CDR2 SYGVNS. The CDR3 covers 15 residues. Variable domain in full (rest from reference TRBV25-1 and TRBJ1-1): EADIYQTPRYLVIGTGKKITLECSQTMGHDKMYWYQQDPGMELHLIHYSYGVNSTEKGDLSSESTVSRIRTEHFPLTLESARPSHTSQYLCASSAWPDGETEAFFGQGTRLTVV.

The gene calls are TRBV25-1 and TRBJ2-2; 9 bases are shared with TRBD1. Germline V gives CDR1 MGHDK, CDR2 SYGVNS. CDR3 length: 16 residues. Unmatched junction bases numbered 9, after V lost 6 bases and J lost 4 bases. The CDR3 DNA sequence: TGTGCCAGCAGCGGCCGGGACAGGGCATCCACCGGGGAGCTGTTTTTT. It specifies CASSGRDRASTGELFF.

The CDR3 region has the DNA TGCAGCGTTGACATGGACAGGAACTATGGCTACACCTTC. Translation gives CSVDMDRNYGYTF. The chain employs TRBV29-1 and TRBJ1-2, with 7 bases fitting TRBD1. V was pared by 3 bases and J by 2 bases, with 3 bases of the junction left unmatched. The CDR3 is 13 amino acids. The V gene's germline CDR1 is SQVTM and CDR2 ANQGSEA.

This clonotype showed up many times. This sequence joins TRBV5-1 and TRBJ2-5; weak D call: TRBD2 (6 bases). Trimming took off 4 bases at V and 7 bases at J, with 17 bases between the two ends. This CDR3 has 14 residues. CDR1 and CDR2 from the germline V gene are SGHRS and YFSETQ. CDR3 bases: TGCGCCAGCAGCGCGCGGGACGTACCAGGGACCCAGTACTTC. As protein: CASSARDVPGTQYF.

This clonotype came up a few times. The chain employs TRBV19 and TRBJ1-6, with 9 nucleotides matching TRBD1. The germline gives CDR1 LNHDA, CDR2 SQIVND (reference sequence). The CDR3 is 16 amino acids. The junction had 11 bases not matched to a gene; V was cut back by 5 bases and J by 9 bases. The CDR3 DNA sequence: TGTGCCAGTAGTCTCTCCGGGACAGGGTCTGTTTCACCCCTCCACTTT. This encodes CASSLSGTGSVSPLHF.

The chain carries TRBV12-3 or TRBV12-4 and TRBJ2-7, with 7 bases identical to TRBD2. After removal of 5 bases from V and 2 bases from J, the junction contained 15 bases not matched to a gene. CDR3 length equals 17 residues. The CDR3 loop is CASSVDITGLPAYEQYF. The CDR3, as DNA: TGTGCCAGCAGTGTTGATATAACGGGACTACCAGCCTACGAGCAGTACTTC.

This CDR3 is CSVVGGGTEAFF. The CDR3 nucleotides are TGCAGCGTTGTAGGCGGGGGCACTGAAGCTTTCTTT. This chain uses TRBV29-1 with TRBJ1-1, with D possibly matching TRBD1 (5 bases). CDR3 length: 12 residues. Trimming took 4 bases from V and 4 from J, leaving 10 bases between them. Germline values: CDR1 SQVTM, CDR2 ANQGSEA.